This T cell receptor beta chain was documented in a study of PD-1 blockade in classical Hodgkin lymphoma. The germline V gene has CDR1 ENHRY and CDR2 SYGVKD. V dropped 6 bases and J dropped 5 bases, with 11 bases sitting between them. The CDR3 totals 13 residues. The table came from immunoSEQ multiplex PCR; TCRdb's copy has only in-frame clones and leaves some out. The table records 50,000 or so clones, 90% of them present only once. On this clone itself: No antigen is known for it.

Study results and limitations: Newly diagnosed patients were said to have less baseline TCR diversity than healthy donors did. Patients starting nivolumab under 1 year after ASCT were excluded.

The time point denotes: cycle 4 day 1 (C4D1), after five to seven weeks of nivolumab. With no exception, relapse followed autologous stem cell transplantation in all patients, and brentuximab vedotin exposure varied. The patients, who had relapsed/refractory classical Hodgkin lymphoma, achieved best responses of complete response, partial response or progressive disease. The sequences come from peripheral blood mononuclear cells (PBMCs), collected before the fourth cycle of nivolumab. V and J are TRBV10-3 and TRBJ2-1; D may be TRBD1 (5 bases). The TCR originated in a human donor with classical Hodgkin lymphoma. The CDR3: CAIRKGPDNEQFF. Written as DNA, the CDR3 is TGTGCCATCAGAAAGGGGCCAGACAATGAGCAGTTCTTC.